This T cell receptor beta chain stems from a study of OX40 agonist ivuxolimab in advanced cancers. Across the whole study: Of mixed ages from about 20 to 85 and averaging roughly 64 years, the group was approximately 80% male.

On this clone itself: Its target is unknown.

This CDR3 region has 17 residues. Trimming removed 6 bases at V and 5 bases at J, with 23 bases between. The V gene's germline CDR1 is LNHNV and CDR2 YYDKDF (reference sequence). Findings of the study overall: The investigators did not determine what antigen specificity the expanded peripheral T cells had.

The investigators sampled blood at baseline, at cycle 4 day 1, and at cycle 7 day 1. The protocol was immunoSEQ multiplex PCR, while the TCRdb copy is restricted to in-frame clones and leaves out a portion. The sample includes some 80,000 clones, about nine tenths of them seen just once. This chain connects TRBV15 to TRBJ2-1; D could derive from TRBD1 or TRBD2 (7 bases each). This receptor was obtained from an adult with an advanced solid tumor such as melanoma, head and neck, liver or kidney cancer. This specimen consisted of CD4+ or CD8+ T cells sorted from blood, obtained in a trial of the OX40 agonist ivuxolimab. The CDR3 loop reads CATSKVGGGILNNEQFF. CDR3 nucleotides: TGTGCCACCAGTAAGGTGGGAGGGGGCATATTAAACAATGAGCAGTTCTTC.